Listed here are 26 T cell receptor beta chains from one sample, sequenced in a study of human T cells and chemical hapten exposure. MiXCR, run by TCRdb on the RACE reads, gives a single entry per CDR3 protein. The data show about 110,000 distinct CDR3 sequences, 9.2% seen once. Noted time point: patch test 2, 6 weeks after DPC sensitization. The treatment denotes: therapeutic diphenylcyclopropenone sensitization with weekly scalp DPC. Sample: whole blood, taken in connection with sensitization to the hapten diphenylcyclopropenone (DPC). The receptors come from a woman aged 40 to 50 with alopecia areata. Some clones in this sample may be carry-over from other donors' samples.

V is TRBV7-8 and J is TRBJ2-5; tentatively, D is TRBD1 or TRBD2 (5 bases each). CDR1 is SGHVS, CDR2 FQNEAQ, per germline. V shed 1 base and J shed 7 bases, with 19 bases lying between them. The CDR3 totals 16 residues. CDR3 protein: CASSLGTGGYPGTQYF. For the CDR3, the DNA is TGTGCCAGCAGCTTAGGTACTGGGGGATACCCCGGGACCCAGTACTTC.

The V and J genes are TRBV2 and TRBJ1-3, with D unresolved. The CDR3 has 13 amino acids. Trimming stripped 3 bases from V and 0 bases from J, with 3 bases between. Germline V gene sequence: CDR1 SNHLY, CDR2 FYNNEI. The CDR3 loop reads CASSDYSGNTIYF. The CDR3 coding sequence is TGTGCCAGCAGTGATTACTCTGGAAACACCATATATTTT.

This clonotype was seen many times. V is TRBV20-1 and J is TRBJ2-2; weak D call: TRBD1 (6 bases). The CDR3 sequence is 15 residues long. Deletions cut 6 bases from V and 5 bases from J, with 19 bases between. Germline V gene sequence: CDR1 DFQATT, CDR2 SNEGSKA (reference sequence). CDR3 amino acids: CSAPGVGIRTGELFF. The CDR3 coding sequence is TGCAGTGCCCCAGGGGTAGGCATCAGGACCGGGGAGCTGTTTTTT.

This clonotype occurred many times. This chain links TRBV29-1 with TRBJ2-1, with a weak D call TRBD2 (5 bases). CDR3 length: 11 amino acids. Trimming removed 7 bases at V and 6 bases at J, with 10 bases between. The germline gives CDR1 SQVTM, CDR2 ANQGSEA. CDR3 sequence reads: CSAVSGNEQFF. The DNA of the CDR3 is TGCAGCGCCGTGAGCGGCAATGAGCAGTTCTTC.

This clonotype occurred many times. This CDR3 reads CASSPKYSRSMNTEAFF. CDR3 DNA sequence: TGTGCCAGCTCACCAAAATATTCGAGGAGCATGAACACTGAAGCTTTCTTT. V and J are TRBV18 and TRBJ1-1; D remains unclear. V was clipped by 2 bases and J by 0 bases, with 16 bases between them. CDR1 KGHSH and CDR2 LQKENI come from the germline V gene. CDR3 length: 17 amino acids.

This clonotype showed up just a few times. This sequence joins TRBV4-3 and TRBJ2-1; 10 nucleotides line up with TRBD2. The CDR3 extends over 21 amino acids. Germline loops: CDR1 LGHNA, CDR2 YSLEER. V shed 0 bases, J shed 1 base, and the junction held 15 bases outside the gene matches. The CDR3 region has the DNA TGCGCCAGCAGCCAAGATTCGCCGGGACTAGCGATATTCTGGTCCTACAATGAGCAGTTCTTC. Translated: CASSQDSPGLAIFWSYNEQFF.

The chain carries TRBV29-1 and TRBJ1-1; D gene ambiguous. V lost 3 bases to trimming and J lost 11 bases, with 10 bases between them. This CDR3 comprises 10 residues. Germline V lookup: CDR1 SQVTM, CDR2 ANQGSEA. In DNA, the CDR3 is TGCAGCGTTGATGCTGGTATTGCTTTCTTT. This encodes CSVDAGIAFF.

The V gene is TRBV7-2, the J gene TRBJ1-2; D perhaps matches TRBD1 (5 bases). Trimming removed 5 bases at V and 7 bases at J, with 14 bases between. The CDR3 runs to 13 residues. The germline CDR1 and CDR2 sequences are SGHTA and FQGNSA. The CDR3 sequence: CASSPMGRVGYTF. The CDR3 DNA reads TGTGCCAGCAGCCCAATGGGGCGTGTTGGCTACACCTTC.

V is TRBV7-9 and J is TRBJ2-5; D call uncertain. The CDR3 spans 15 residues. V was pared by 5 bases and J by 2 bases, with 15 bases between. Germline-derived CDR1 and CDR2 are SEHNR and FQNEAQ (reference sequence). The chain's CDR3 is CASSRSQDGQETQYF. Written as DNA, the CDR3 is TGTGCCAGCAGCCGTAGTCAGGACGGACAAGAGACCCAGTACTTC.

In its sample, this clonotype was seen many times. The CDR3 here is CASSSNSGTYTEAFF. The CDR3, as DNA: TGTGCCAGCAGTTCTAATTCCGGGACCTACACTGAAGCTTTCTTT. The J gene is TRBJ1-1, the V gene TRBV28; perhaps TRBD1 as D (5 bases). V dropped 4 bases and J dropped 3 bases, with 15 bases sitting between them. From germline, CDR1 is MDHEN and CDR2 SYDVKM. The CDR3 is made up of 15 amino acids.

Many counts were recorded for this clonotype. The chain has TRBV7-9 and TRBJ2-5; 8 bases align to TRBD2. J was trimmed by 4 bases and V by 4 bases; bases with no gene match: 14. This CDR3 spans 17 amino acids. Germline V CDR1 and CDR2: SEHNR, FQNEAQ (reference sequence). The CDR3 DNA reads as TGTGCCAGCAGCTCCCCTGGGGGAGCGGGGGCCCTAGAGACCCAGTACTTC. It yields the protein CASSSPGGAGALETQYF.

The CDR3 DNA reads as TGTGCCAGCAGCCAAAATTACGAGCAGTACTTC. Protein sequence: CASSQNYEQYF. The chain couples TRBV28 to TRBJ2-7; no reliable D call. V was cut by 6 bases and J by 4 bases, with 7 bases left in between. Germline values: CDR1 MDHEN, CDR2 SYDVKM. The CDR3 covers 11 residues.

V and J are TRBV11-2 and TRBJ1-6; D unclear. Trimming removed 3 bases from V and 0 bases from J, with 9 bases in between. Germline V CDR1 and CDR2: SGHAT, FQNNGV. The CDR3 length is 16 residues. The CDR3 DNA reads as TGTGCCAGCAGCTTGGGCCCGTTCTCCTATAATTCACCCCTCCACTTT. It yields the protein CASSLGPFSYNSPLHF. Supplemented by reference TRBV11-2 and TRBJ1-6, the full variable domain reads EAGVAQSPRYKIIEKRQSVAFWCNPISGHATLYWYQQILGQGPKLLIQFQNNGVVDDSQLPKDRFSAERLKGVDSTLKIQPAKLEDSAVYLCASSLGPFSYNSPLHFGNGTRLTVT.

This clonotype was found a few times. The chain carries TRBV27 and TRBJ1-2; the D gene is possibly TRBD1 (5 bases). This CDR3 region has 16 residues. V lost 4 bases, J lost 8 bases, and 23 bases lay in between. Germline V lookup: CDR1 MNHEY, CDR2 SMNVEV (reference sequence). The CDR3 is CASSSISLDKRGGYTF. The DNA of the CDR3 is TGTGCCAGCAGTTCAATAAGCTTGGACAAACGGGGAGGCTACACCTTC.

The chain uses TRBV6-5 and TRBJ2-5; D might be TRBD1 (6 bases). This CDR3 has 14 amino acids. The germline V and J ends were trimmed by 0 bases and 7 bases, with 12 bases remaining between them. Germline CDR1 reads MNHEY; CDR2 reads SVGAGI. CDR3 coding DNA: TGTGCCAGCAGTTACTCGACAGGAGGAACGACCCAGTACTTC. It translates to CASSYSTGGTTQYF.

This clonotype was counted many times. This chain links TRBV24-1 with TRBJ1-4; weak D call: TRBD1 (6 bases). CDR1 is KGHDR, CDR2 SFDVKD, per germline. With 3 bases removed from V and 6 bases from J, the gap between germline ends came to 10 bases. The CDR3 runs 14 residues. The CDR3 DNA reads TGTGCCACCAGTGATCCTCGACAGGATGAAAAACTGTTTTTT. Protein product: CATSDPRQDEKLFF.

This clonotype was found a few times. The chain combines TRBV20-1 with TRBJ2-1; 10 nucleotides align to TRBD1. The V segment lost 3 bases and the J segment 4 bases; nucleotides outside the gene matches: 3. Germline CDR1 and CDR2: DFQATT and SNEGSKA (reference sequence). CDR3 length equals 14 residues. The DNA for the CDR3 is TGCAGTGCTAGCCGGGACAGGGGTTACAATGAGCAGTTCTTC. Protein: CSASRDRGYNEQFF.

This clonotype has only a few counts. The V and J genes are TRBV5-1 and TRBJ1-1, with D hard to call. CDR3 size: 14 residues. The V gene's germline CDR1 is SGHRS and CDR2 YFSETQ. The V end lost 4 bases, the J end lost 4 bases, and 14 bases lay between the germline ends. CDR3 sequence reads: CASSLLTGSTEAFF. In DNA form, the CDR3 reads TGCGCCAGCAGCCTCTTGACTGGGAGCACTGAAGCTTTCTTT.

The CDR3 nucleotides read TGTGCCAGCAGCGTTTTAGCGGGGGCACAGACCCAGTACTTC. Residues: CASSVLAGAQTQYF. The chain is built from TRBV14 and TRBJ2-5; the match to TRBD2 covers 9 bases. CDR1 and CDR2 from the germline V gene are SGHDN and FVKESK. This CDR3 contains 14 residues. V lost 5 bases and J lost 6; bases outside the gene matches: 7.

This clonotype was picked up many times. The V gene is TRBV29-1, the J gene TRBJ1-5; the D gene is possibly TRBD1 (5 bases). The CDR3 has 13 residues. V was trimmed by 8 bases and J by 5 bases, leaving 16 bases between them. In germline, CDR1 is SQVTM, CDR2 ANQGSEA. This CDR3 is CSISLGGDQPQHF. CDR3 DNA sequence: TGCAGCATCTCCCTTGGGGGGGATCAGCCCCAGCATTTT.

This clonotype occurred a few times. The chain carries TRBV3-1 and TRBJ1-4, with 8 bases fitting TRBD1. From germline, CDR1 is LGHDT and CDR2 YNNKEL (reference sequence). V was pared by 3 bases and J by 6 bases, with 0 bases of the junction left unmatched. The CDR3 has 13 amino acids. The CDR3 reads CASSHRGHEKLFF. The CDR3 DNA is TGTGCCAGCAGCCACAGGGGGCATGAAAAACTGTTTTTT.

Ten or more counts support this clonotype. The V call is TRBV2, the J call TRBJ1-5, with 11 positions matching TRBD1. Losses at the gene ends were 4 bases for V and 9 bases for J; bases not matched to a gene: 5. The CDR3 spans 14 residues. Germline loops: CDR1 SNHLY, CDR2 FYNNEI. The CDR3 reads CASSGGTGGLPQHF. The CDR3 coding sequence is TGTGCCAGCAGTGGGGGGACAGGGGGTCTGCCCCAGCATTTT.

This clonotype was found a few times. This sequence joins TRBV19 and TRBJ2-2; tentatively, D is TRBD1 (6 bases). V was trimmed by 8 bases and J by 6 bases, leaving 10 bases between them. CDR1 LNHDA and CDR2 SQIVND come from the germline V gene (reference sequence). The CDR3 length is 12 residues. CDR3 sequence reads: CASGRGAGELFF. The CDR3 coding sequence is TGTGCCAGTGGCAGGGGTGCCGGGGAGCTGTTTTTT.

This clonotype was picked up many times. The J gene is TRBJ2-3, the V gene TRBV6-1, with 10 bases lining up with TRBD1. V dropped 8 bases and J dropped 7; count of bases not matched to a gene: 9. CDR3 length equals 14 residues. In germline, CDR1 is MNHNS, CDR2 SASEGT. Here the CDR3 reads CASRPGQGTNTQYF. CDR3 nucleotides: TGTGCCAGCCGCCCGGGACAGGGGACCAATACGCAGTATTTT.

The rearrangement links TRBV5-5 to TRBJ2-5; possibly TRBD1 for D (6 bases). Germline-derived CDR1 and CDR2 are SGHKS and YYEKEE (reference sequence). V lost 4 bases, J lost 5 bases, and 12 bases lay in between. This CDR3 is built from 13 residues. The CDR3 spells CASSRQGWETQYF. The CDR3, as DNA: TGTGCCAGCAGCCGGCAGGGGTGGGAGACCCAGTACTTC.

This clonotype was seen at least ten times. The rearrangement joins TRBV6-5 to TRBJ2-3; TRBD2 might be the D (6 bases). The germline V gene encodes CDR1 MNHEY and CDR2 SVGAGI. The CDR3 sequence is 11 residues long. Trimming pared 10 bases from V and 8 bases from J, leaving 13 bases between. CDR3 bases: TGTGCCACTCACCAAGCGGGTACGCAGTATTTT. Residues: CATHQAGTQYF.